This entry lists 3 T cell receptor beta chains sequenced from one sample in a study of siplizumab effects on memory and regulatory T cells. TCRdb's table, derived via immunoSEQ multiplex PCR, lists solely in-frame clones and lacks some. The sample carries 65,000 to 90,000 clones, 93% recorded once. Material for sequencing was CD8+ T cells sorted from blood. These receptors were taken from a human donor in good health.

This rearrangement joins TRBV2 to TRBJ2-7, with 7 bases aligning to TRBD1. Germline V gene sequence: CDR1 SNHLY, CDR2 FYNNEI. V was pared by 6 bases and J by 4 bases, with 6 bases of the junction left unmatched. CDR3 length: 13 amino acids. The CDR3: CASRGDRPYEQYF. CDR3 DNA: TGTGCCAGCAGGGGGGACAGACCATACGAGCAGTACTTC. Variable domain in full (rest from reference TRBV2 and TRBJ2-7): EPEVTQTPSHQVTQMGQEVILRCVPISNHLYFYWYRQILGQKVEFLVSFYNNEISEKSEIFDDQFSVERPDGSNFTLKIRSTKLEDSAMYFCASRGDRPYEQYFGPGTRLTVT.

The CDR3 sequence: CASSFDRTAYEQYF. The CDR3 DNA follows: TGTGCCAGCAGTTTCGACAGGACAGCCTACGAGCAGTACTTC. The chain combines TRBV6-5 with TRBJ2-7, with a weak D call TRBD1 (6 bases). V was clipped by 4 bases and J by 2 bases, with 12 bases between them. CDR3 size: 14 residues. Per the germline V gene, CDR1 is MNHEY and CDR2 is SVGAGI.

This clone was observed a single time. The chain is built from TRBV11-2 and TRBJ1-6; tentatively, D is TRBD1 (5 bases). Trimming cost V 0 bases and J 6 bases, with 9 bases left between them. Germline CDR1 and CDR2: SGHAT and FQNNGV. The CDR3 loop spans 15 amino acids. CDR3 amino acids: CASSLDEGANSPLHF. The CDR3 nucleotides read TGTGCCAGCAGCTTAGATGAAGGGGCTAATTCACCCCTCCACTTT.